This T cell receptor beta chain appears in the sequencing data of a study of T cell responses to AZD1222 COVID-19 vaccine. Findings of the study overall: The repertoires were collected only after the peak T cell response. At baseline, seropositivity was found in only a handful of AZD1222 recipients.

Regarding this clone: What it recognizes is unknown.

Clones were sequenced by immunoSEQ multiplex PCR, and TCRdb holds only the in-frame ones, with some missing. Found here are roughly 170,000 clones, under 95% of them singletons; the top ten hold roughly 1.7%. CDR3 length: 15 amino acids. The V segment lost 1 base and the J segment 0 bases; nucleotides outside the gene matches: 1. Germline CDR1 and CDR2: SGHRS and YFSETQ. This sample comprised peripheral blood, obtained 28 days after the second AZD1222 dose. The receptor comes from an adult who received the AZD1222 COVID-19 vaccine. This chain joins TRBV5-1 and TRBJ2-3, with 8 bases aligning to TRBD2. The CDR3 reads CASSLQRGSTDTQYF. In DNA, the CDR3 is TGCGCCAGCAGCTTGCAGCGGGGGAGCACAGATACGCAGTATTTT.